Listed below are T cell receptor beta chains from one sample, sequenced in a study of blood T cells in healthy people across ages. TCRdb used MiXCR to reprocess the 5' RACE reads, holding one entry per CDR3 protein. This table holds approximately 1.5 million distinct CDR3 sequences, roughly 32% found once. The sample consisted of blood. The receptor source for this set is a woman under 40 in good health. Each CDR3 is given with its conserved first and last residue. The D gene is left open where the match is weak. Clone size appears in some rows only: once, few, many, or a class for an expanded clone.

size,V,D,J,DNA,CDR3
.,TRBV20-1,.,TRBJ1-2,TGCAGTGCTAGTTGGCAGTCCGACGGGTATGGCTACACCTTC,CSASWQSDGYGYTF
.,TRBV20-1,TRBD2,TRBJ2-3,TGCAGTGCCGAGGACACTAGCGGGGGGTTAGATACGCAGTATTTT,CSAEDTSGGLDTQYF
.,TRBV20-1,.,TRBJ2-1,TGCAGTGCTAGAGTGCGGCGGACCGCCGAGCAGTTCTTC,CSARVRRTAEQFF
few,TRBV20-1,TRBD2,TRBJ2-7,TGCAGTGCTACGCATGGCGGGGGGCGGGACTACGAGCAGTACTTC,CSATHGGGRDYEQYF
.,TRBV6-2/TRBV6-3,.,TRBJ2-1,TGTGCCAGCAGTTACGGGCCCCGGGTCAATGAGCAGTTCTTC,CASSYGPRVNEQFF
.,TRBV9,TRBD2,TRBJ2-5,TGTGCCAGCAGCGCGAACGGACTAGCGGGAGAGACCCAGTACTTC,CASSANGLAGETQYF
.,TRBV4-1,.,TRBJ1-4,TGCGCCAGCAGCCAAGACGGTTTGGGAGGGCCGGAGTTTTTT,CASSQDGLGGPEFF
.,TRBV12-3/TRBV12-4,.,TRBJ2-7,TGTGCCAGCAGTTTTTCCCCCAGAGAAGACTACGAGCAGTACTTC,CASSFSPREDYEQYF
.,TRBV6-1,.,TRBJ1-4,TGTGCCAGCAGTGGCGACCTGAAAAAACTGTTTTTT,CASSGDLKKLFF
.,TRBV3-1,.,TRBJ1-6,TGTGCCAGCAGCCGCAGAGTGGCTAACGGAACACCCCTCCACTTT,CASSRRVANGTPLHF
few,TRBV28,.,TRBJ2-7,TGTGCCAGCAGCTCGGGGCGGGGAGTTAGAACCTACGAGCAGTACTTC,CASSSGRGVRTYEQYF
.,TRBV21-1,.,TRBJ1-1,TGTGCCAGCAGCAAAACGAGAGAGAACACTGAAGCTTTCTTT,CASSKTRENTEAFF
.,TRBV10-2,.,TRBJ1-1,TGCGCCAGCAGTAGGATTACTGAAGCTTTCTTT,CASSRITEAFF
.,TRBV25-1,.,TRBJ1-2,TGTGCCAGCAGTCCCCCCTCCACCTTC,CASSPPSTF
.,TRBV5-4,TRBD2,TRBJ2-3,TGTGCCAGCACCACAGGGACTAGCGGGGGAGATACGCAGTATTTT,CASTTGTSGGDTQYF
few,TRBV9,TRBD1,TRBJ2-3,TGTGCCAGCAGCGTGGGACAGGCCTCTAGCACAGATACGCAGTATTTT,CASSVGQASSTDTQYF
.,TRBV2,.,TRBJ2-5,TGTGCCAGCAGACATGACGGGACTGATGAGACCCAGTACTTC,CASRHDGTDETQYF
many,TRBV11-2,TRBD2,TRBJ2-5,TGTGCCAGCAGCCCCGGGGGGGCGGGAGAGACCCAGTACTTC,CASSPGGAGETQYF